The present TCR beta chain was sequenced within a study of T cell responses to AZD1222 COVID-19 vaccine. The germline CDR1 and CDR2 sequences are SNHLY and FYNNEI. V dropped 7 bases and J dropped 0 bases, with 10 bases sitting between them. CDR3 length: 14 residues. Study-level points and caveats: In the spike-specific TCR repertoire, nearly half reportedly target unmutated variant regions.

Worth noting for this clone: Its antigen is not identified.

Sequencing used immunoSEQ multiplex PCR; TCRdb keeps in-frame clones, though not all of them. The data contain 56,000 or so clones, approximately 80% of them seen just once; the ten biggest clones take up 5%. This chain joins TRBV2 and TRBJ1-3; D not resolved. The input for sequencing was peripheral blood, taken 28 days after the second AZD1222 dose. The sequence derives from an adult who received the AZD1222 COVID-19 vaccine. The CDR3 bases are TGTGCCAGCATCCCGGGCCTCTCTGGAAACACCATATATTTT. Translation gives CASIPGLSGNTIYF.